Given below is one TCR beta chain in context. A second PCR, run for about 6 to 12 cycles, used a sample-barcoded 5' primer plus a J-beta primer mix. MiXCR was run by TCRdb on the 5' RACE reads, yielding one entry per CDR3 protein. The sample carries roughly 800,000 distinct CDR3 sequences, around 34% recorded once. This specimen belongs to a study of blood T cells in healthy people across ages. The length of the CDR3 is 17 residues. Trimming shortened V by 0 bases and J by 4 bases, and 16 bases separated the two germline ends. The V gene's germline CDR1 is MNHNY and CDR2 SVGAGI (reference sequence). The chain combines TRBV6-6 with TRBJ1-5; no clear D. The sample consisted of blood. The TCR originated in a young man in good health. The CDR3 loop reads CASSYSGGRKRNQPQHF. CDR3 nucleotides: TGTGCCAGCAGTTACTCGGGAGGTCGAAAGAGGAATCAGCCCCAGCATTTT.